This record concerns one T cell receptor beta chain sequence. This entry belongs to a study of T cell responses to AZD1222 COVID-19 vaccine. Sequencing was performed with immunoSEQ multiplex PCR; in TCRdb, only in-frame clones are kept and a portion is missing. This table has 130,000 to 150,000 clones, over 85% appearing once. The germline CDR1 and CDR2 sequences are GTSNPN and SVGIG (reference sequence). There are 13 residues in the CDR3. Between the trimmed V and J ends, which lost 0 bases and 1 base, there was a span of 6 bases. The chain links TRBV30 to TRBJ2-5; D uncertain. The TCR comes from an adult in good health. The sequences come from peripheral blood, collected on day 0 of AZD1222 vaccination. CDR3: CAWSVAFQETQYF. The CDR3 region has the DNA TGTGCCTGGAGTGTGGCGTTCCAAGAGACCCAGTACTTC.